Listed below are T cell receptor beta chains from one sample, sequenced in a study of blood T cells in healthy people across ages. TCRdb re-derived calls from the 5' RACE reads in MiXCR, one entry per CDR3 protein. The sample lists hundreds of thousands of distinct CDR3 sequences; approximately 21% were seen once. The sample taken for sequencing was blood. These receptors came from a man between 65 and 79 years old in good health. The CDR3 runs from the conserved cysteine through the conserved F or W. The D gene is left open where the match is weak. Size tells how often a clone was seen (once, few, many) or the class of an expanded clone, and some rows leave it out.

D	size	J	V	CDR3	DNA
-	few	TRBJ1-1	TRBV4-1	CASSQVWLNTEAFF	TGCGCCAGCAGCCAAGTATGGCTGAACACTGAAGCTTTCTTT
TRBD2	few	TRBJ2-1	TRBV24-1	CATSVGTRGGNEQFF	TGTGCCACCAGTGTCGGGACTAGAGGGGGCAATGAGCAGTTCTTC
-	-	TRBJ1-1	TRBV3-1	CASSPSGVWAFF	TGTGCCAGCAGCCCCTCCGGAGTGTGGGCTTTCTTT
TRBD1	few	TRBJ1-5	TRBV5-6	CASSERRFQGADQPQHF	TGTGCCAGCAGCGAAAGGAGGTTCCAGGGGGCGGATCAGCCCCAGCATTTT
TRBD2	many	TRBJ2-4	TRBV3-1	CASSGTSGRDIQYF	TGTGCCAGCAGTGGGACTAGCGGGAGAGACATTCAGTACTTC
-	many	TRBJ2-5	TRBV18	CASSPTGETQYF	TGTGCCAGCTCACCAACAGGAGAGACCCAGTACTTC
-	few	TRBJ1-4	TRBV12-3/TRBV12-4	CASSLDMGRELFF	TGTGCCAGCAGTTTAGATATGGGCAGAGAACTGTTTTTT
-	few	TRBJ2-2	TRBV5-5	CASSPGVTRELFF	TGTGCCAGCAGCCCAGGGGTGACCAGGGAGCTGTTTTTT
-	few	TRBJ2-5	TRBV7-9	CASSLAAAGRVSETQYF	TGTGCCAGCAGCTTAGCTGCCGCGGGAAGGGTTTCTGAGACCCAGTACTTC
-	-	TRBJ2-5	TRBV10-3	CAISRRTEETQYF	TGTGCCATCAGCCGTCGGACAGAAGAGACCCAGTACTTC
-	few	TRBJ2-1	TRBV11-1	CASSAPEGGSYNEQFF	TGTGCCAGCAGCGCCCCCGAAGGGGGCTCCTACAATGAGCAGTTCTTC
-	-	TRBJ2-5	TRBV7-9	CASGRPGPQNPQETQYF	TGTGCCAGCGGAAGACCGGGACCCCAAAACCCCCAAGAGACCCAGTACTTC
-	many	TRBJ2-7	TRBV20-1	CSAREALRDEQYF	TGCAGTGCTAGAGAAGCGTTACGGGACGAGCAGTACTTC
-	-	TRBJ2-1	TRBV11-2	CASSLPRGYNEQFF	TGTGCCAGCAGCTTACCACGAGGTTACAATGAGCAGTTCTTC
-	-	TRBJ2-5	TRBV7-8	CASSLASVGAVQETQYF	TGTGCCAGCAGCTTAGCTTCCGTGGGAGCGGTCCAAGAGACCCAGTACTTC
-	-	TRBJ2-7	TRBV5-6	CASSLGGRLNYEQYF	TGTGCCAGCAGCCTGGGGGGACGTTTAAACTACGAGCAGTACTTC
TRBD2	few	TRBJ2-3	TRBV6-2/TRBV6-3	CASSYQASGSGETQYF	TGTGCCAGCAGTTACCAGGCTAGCGGGAGTGGAGAGACCCAGTACTTT
TRBD2	-	TRBJ2-3	TRBV20-1	CSARTQAGGALDTQYF	TGCAGTGCCAGAACTCAAGCGGGAGGGGCTTTGGATACGCAGTATTTT
-	few	TRBJ2-3	TRBV5-1	CASSLEMDRLTDTQYF	TGCGCCAGCAGCTTGGAGATGGACAGACTCACAGATACGCAGTATTTT
TRBD1	few	TRBJ2-7	TRBV4-1	CASSQEPGGSYEQYF	TGCGCCAGCAGCCAAGAGCCAGGGGGCTCCTACGAGCAGTACTTC
-	-	TRBJ2-5	TRBV6-2/TRBV6-3	CASKRGVQETQYF	TGTGCCAGCAAAAGGGGGGTTCAAGAGACCCAGTACTTC
TRBD2	-	TRBJ2-1	TRBV29-1	CGVETSGSVDEQFF	TGCGGCGTTGAGACTAGCGGGAGTGTCGATGAGCAGTTCTTC
-	few	TRBJ1-2	TRBV5-1	CASSARGGTNYGYTF	TGCGCCAGCAGCGCTCGAGGTGGTACTAACTATGGCTACACCTTC
-	-	TRBJ2-5	TRBV7-2	CASSPSGLSETQYF	TGTGCCAGCAGCCCGAGTGGGCTGAGTGAGACCCAGTACTTC
-	-	TRBJ2-1	TRBV6-2/TRBV6-3	CAGSYLRSITLDSYNEQFF	TGTGCCGGCAGTTACTTGCGGAGCATAACCCTCGACTCCTACAATGAGCAGTTCTTC
TRBD2	-	TRBJ2-1	TRBV25-1	CASSELAGHSYNEQFF	TGTGCCAGCAGTGAGTTAGCGGGACACTCCTACAATGAGCAGTTCTTC
-	few	TRBJ1-2	TRBV14	CASSQDARVAGYTF	TGTGCCAGCAGCCAAGACGCCAGGGTTGCTGGCTACACCTTC
TRBD2	-	TRBJ2-1	TRBV20-1	CSASDRLAVYNEQFF	TGCAGTGCTAGCGACAGACTAGCGGTCTACAATGAGCAGTTCTTC
-	-	TRBJ2-7	TRBV6-2/TRBV6-3	CASSLGQTYGQYF	TGTGCCAGCAGCCTCGGACAGACCTACGGGCAGTACTTC
TRBD1	-	TRBJ2-7	TRBV7-9	CASSPGRGLYEQYF	TGTGCCAGCAGCCCTGGCAGGGGGCTGTACGAGCAGTACTTC
TRBD2	-	TRBJ2-1	TRBV29-1	CSVLTSLNEQFF	TGCAGCGTTTTGACTAGCCTCAATGAGCAGTTCTTC
TRBD1	few	TRBJ2-1	TRBV28	CASSFMGQGFYNEQFF	TGTGCCAGCAGTTTCATGGGACAGGGTTTCTACAATGAGCAGTTCTTC
-	few	TRBJ2-7	TRBV20-1	CSAYWSQPYGQYF	TGCAGTGCTTACTGGAGCCAACCCTACGGGCAGTACTTC
-	-	TRBJ2-3	TRBV6-1	CASNRVSTDTQYF	TGTGCCAGCAACAGGGTTAGCACAGATACGCAGTATTTT
-	many	TRBJ2-7	TRBV29-1	CSVERQIPSYEQYF	TGCAGCGTTGAGCGCCAAATTCCCTCCTACGAGCAGTACTTC
-	few	TRBJ2-2	TRBV10-3	CAISGRDTGELFF	TGTGCCATCAGTGGCAGGGACACCGGGGAGCTGTTTTTT
TRBD1	-	TRBJ2-4	TRBV20-1	CSAGNQGTGGFLDIQYF	TGCAGTGCTGGCAACCAAGGGACAGGGGGCTTTCTTGACATTCAGTACTTC